The 23 T cell receptor beta chains presented below share a single source sample, sequenced in a study of TIL therapy for anti-PD-1-resistant metastatic lung cancer. Indicated time point: pre-treatment sample, taken before nivolumab and TIL therapy. The immunoSEQ assay was v3. The protocol was immunoSEQ multiplex PCR, while the TCRdb copy is restricted to in-frame clones and leaves out a portion. The sample has about 46,000 clones; about 86% are singletons. The sequences come from blood, collected at baseline. The receptors were gathered from a person between 30 and 79 years old with non-small cell lung cancer.

The genes are TRBV28 and TRBJ2-7; 7 bases align to TRBD1. Germline loops: CDR1 MDHEN, CDR2 SYDVKM. The CDR3 covers 14 residues. V shed 6 bases and J 4 bases; nucleotides not matched to a gene: 9. CDR3: CASRAGTDIYEQYF. The CDR3 coding sequence is TGTGCCAGCAGGGCCGGGACAGATATTTACGAGCAGTACTTC.

The chain is built from TRBV21-1 and TRBJ2-4; TRBD2, as called in the table, went unchecked against the DNA. TRBV21-1 is recorded as a pseudogene. The CDR3 spans 17 residues. The CDR3 is CASPKQGGGGSKNIQYF. Written as DNA, the CDR3 is TGTGCCAGCCCAAAGCAGGGCGGGGGGGGCTCCAAAAACATTCAGTACTTC.

This clone occurred once. This chain connects TRBV15 to TRBJ1-3; D remains ambiguous. Trimming left V 6 bases short and J 2 bases short, with 5 bases between. Germline V gives CDR1 LNHNV, CDR2 YYDKDF (reference sequence). The CDR3 contains 12 residues. CDR3 in DNA: TGTGCCACCAGTAGGCCTGGAAACACCATATATTTT. It translates to CATSRPGNTIYF. The full variable domain, in which reference TRBV15 and TRBJ1-3 provide the parts outside the CDR3, is DAMVIQNPRYQVTQFGKPVTLSCSQTLNHNVMYWYQQKSSQAPKLLFHYYDKDFNNEADTPDNFQSRRPNTSFCFLDIRSPGLGDTAMYLCATSRPGNTIYFGEGSWLTVV.

This chain connects TRBV6-4 to TRBJ2-1, with 11 nucleotides matching TRBD2. CDR1 and CDR2 from the germline V gene are MRHNA and SNTAGT. J gave up 3 bases and V 3 bases, and 7 bases lay outside the gene matches. The CDR3 extends over 17 amino acids. CDR3 amino acids: CASSEGTSGRNYNEQFF. In DNA, the CDR3 is TGTGCCAGCAGTGAAGGGACTAGCGGACGTAACTACAATGAGCAGTTCTTC.

The chain is built from TRBV2 and TRBJ1-2; 7 nucleotides line up with TRBD1. Germline CDR1 is SNHLY and CDR2 is FYNNEI. The CDR3 loop spans 15 amino acids. V lost 6 bases, J lost 4 bases, and 11 bases stayed unmatched. The CDR3 DNA reads TGTGCCAGCAGCCAGGGGGGACAGTTGACCTATGGCTACACCTTC. This codes for CASSQGGQLTYGYTF.

The rearrangement joins TRBV7-2 to TRBJ2-7, with D perhaps matching TRBD1 or TRBD2 (5 bases each). Germline values: CDR1 SGHTA, CDR2 FQGNSA. V lost 6 bases, J lost 4 bases, and 16 bases lay in between. CDR3 length: 14 amino acids. The CDR3 DNA follows: TGTGCCAGCAGTTTGAACAGGCCGGGGTACGAGCAGTACTTC. Translated: CASSLNRPGYEQYF.

The chain links TRBV4-2 to TRBJ2-7; TRBD2 aligns across 9 bases. Germline V gives CDR1 LGHNA, CDR2 YNFKEQ. Losses at the gene ends were 4 bases for V and 4 bases for J; bases not matched to a gene: 5. There are 14 residues in the CDR3. CDR3 nucleotides: TGTGCCAGCAGCCTTAGCGGGAGTCAATACGAGCAGTACTTC. Translated: CASSLSGSQYEQYF.

J is TRBJ2-7 and V is TRBV19, with D possibly matching TRBD2 (6 bases). The V and J ends lost 1 base and 6 bases respectively, with 22 bases between them. This CDR3 comprises 17 residues. The germline CDR1 and CDR2 sequences are LNHDA and SQIVND (reference sequence). This CDR3 is CASSIAQASVGGGEQYF. The CDR3 region has the DNA TGTGCCAGTAGTATAGCGCAAGCTAGCGTGGGCGGTGGCGAGCAGTACTTC. The full variable domain, with the rest looked up from reference TRBV19 and TRBJ2-7, is DGGITQSPKYLFRKEGQNVTLSCEQNLNHDAMYWYRQDPGQGLRLIYYSQIVNDFQKGDIAEGYSVSREKKESFPLTVTSAQKNPTAFYLCASSIAQASVGGGEQYFGPGTRLTVT.

The chain uses TRBV7-9 and TRBJ2-5, with 7 positions matching TRBD2. With V trimmed by 11 bases and J by 0 bases, 12 bases remained unmatched. The germline CDR1 and CDR2 sequences are SEHNR and FQNEAQ (reference sequence). This CDR3 is built from 15 residues. CDR3 region: CAGGSGGRYQETQYF. In DNA form, the CDR3 reads TGTGCCGGAGGATCGGGAGGCAGGTACCAAGAGACCCAGTACTTC.

The genes are TRBV29-1 and TRBJ1-2; D may be TRBD1 (6 bases). The V end was cut by 3 bases, the J end by 0 bases, with 11 bases between. The germline CDR1 and CDR2 sequences are SQVTM and ANQGSEA. The CDR3 is made up of 14 amino acids. CDR3 sequence reads: CSVERRGPNYGYTF. CDR3 DNA sequence: TGCAGCGTTGAGCGGCGGGGGCCTAACTATGGCTACACCTTC.

V gene TRBV19 combines with J gene TRBJ1-1; unclear D gene. The germline gives CDR1 LNHDA, CDR2 SQIVND (reference sequence). There are 13 residues in the CDR3. The V end was cut by 3 bases, the J end by 1 base, with 6 bases between. The CDR3 sequence is CASSIWWNTEAFF. The DNA of the CDR3 is TGTGCCAGTAGTATTTGGTGGAACACTGAAGCTTTCTTT.

The chain carries TRBV11-2 and TRBJ2-2, with TRBD2 matching over 8 bases. Germline lookup yields CDR1 SGHAT and CDR2 FQNNGV. This CDR3 has 18 residues. Losses at the gene ends were 1 base for V and 1 base for J; bases not matched to a gene: 8. CDR3 DNA: TGTGCCAGCAGCTTAGTTAGCGGGGTCCTAAGGAACACCGGGGAGCTGTTTTTT. Protein sequence: CASSLVSGVLRNTGELFF.

V is TRBV30 and J is TRBJ1-4; 7 nucleotides agree with TRBD1. This CDR3 region has 15 residues. V shed 0 bases and J 12 bases; nucleotides not matched to a gene: 13. The germline CDR1 and CDR2 sequences are GTSNPN and SVGIG (reference sequence). Written as DNA, the CDR3 is TGTGCCTGGAGTGTGGCTACAGGGGTTCTGGTGCAACTGTTTTTT. Its protein product is CAWSVATGVLVQLFF.

The chain carries TRBV19 and TRBJ2-7, with TRBD2 matching 7 bases. The CDR3 is 12 residues long. CDR1 and CDR2 from the germline V gene are LNHDA and SQIVND (reference sequence). V shed 4 bases, J shed 4 bases, and the junction held 1 base outside the gene matches. CDR3 protein: CASSNSGYEQYF. The CDR3 coding sequence is TGTGCCAGTAGTAATAGCGGGTACGAGCAGTACTTC.

The rearrangement links TRBV13 to TRBJ2-2, with TRBD1 as a possible D gene (5 bases). The CDR3 totals 15 residues. The V and J ends lost 0 bases and 4 bases respectively, with 9 bases between them. The V gene's germline CDR1 is PRHDT and CDR2 FYEKMQ (reference sequence). The CDR3 region has the DNA TGTGCCAGCAGCTTAGGCCGGCAGGGCACCGGGGAGCTGTTTTTT. It is translated as CASSLGRQGTGELFF.

The J gene is TRBJ2-5, the V gene TRBV5-4, with TRBD1 identical over 7 bases. CDR1 is SGHNT, CDR2 YYREEE, per germline (reference sequence). The CDR3 runs to 15 residues. The ends lost 4 bases at V and 5 bases at J; junction bases unmatched: 11. The CDR3 coding sequence is TGTGCCAGCAGCACATCCGGGACAGTGCGTGAGACCCAGTACTTC. Translating it yields CASSTSGTVRETQYF.

CDR3 loop: CASSQDRGGETQYF. The CDR3, as DNA: TGTGCCAGCAGCCAAGACAGGGGAGGGGAGACCCAGTACTTC. V is TRBV5-6 and J is TRBJ2-5, with a possible D match to TRBD1 (8 bases). From germline, CDR1 is SGHDT and CDR2 YYEEEE. The V gene lost 4 bases and the J gene lost 5 bases, with 15 bases spanning the gap. The CDR3 extends over 14 amino acids.

The chain recombines TRBV19 with TRBJ1-1; D is unclear. Germline V gene sequence: CDR1 LNHDA, CDR2 SQIVND (reference sequence). The CDR3 has 14 amino acids. V dropped 3 bases and J dropped 1 base, with 9 bases sitting between them. The CDR3 region is CASSIFGGNTEAFF. CDR3 nucleotide sequence: TGTGCCAGTAGTATTTTCGGAGGGAACACTGAAGCTTTCTTT. Full variable domain (rest looked up from reference TRBV19 and TRBJ1-1): DGGITQSPKYLFRKEGQNVTLSCEQNLNHDAMYWYRQDPGQGLRLIYYSQIVNDFQKGDIAEGYSVSREKKESFPLTVTSAQKNPTAFYLCASSIFGGNTEAFFGQGTRLTVV.

This clone was found once. V gene TRBV6-2 or TRBV6-3 combines with J gene TRBJ2-1; 10 bases are a match to TRBD2. CDR1 MNHEY and CDR2 SVGEGT come from the germline V gene. Losses at the gene ends were 2 bases for V and 0 bases for J; bases not matched to a gene: 7. CDR3 length: 18 residues. CDR3 DNA sequence: TGTGCCAGCAGTTACCCTAGCGGGAGTGCTAGCTCCTACAATGAGCAGTTCTTC. Translated: CASSYPSGSASSYNEQFF.

CDR3 nucleotide sequence: TGTGCCACCAGTGATCCCGGGACAACCGACGGCTACACCTTC. It specifies CATSDPGTTDGYTF. The chain uses TRBV24-1 and TRBJ1-2; D is perhaps TRBD1 (6 bases). Trimming took 3 bases from V and 8 from J, leaving 15 bases between them. The germline V gene has CDR1 KGHDR and CDR2 SFDVKD. CDR3 length: 14 amino acids.

The J gene is TRBJ1-2, the V gene TRBV12-3 or TRBV12-4, with D perhaps matching TRBD1 (5 bases). With 7 bases removed from V and 7 bases from J, the gap between germline ends came to 13 bases. There are 12 residues in the CDR3. CDR3 in DNA: TGTGCCAGCAACCTGAGGGGAGGTGGCTACACCTTC. It yields the protein CASNLRGGGYTF.

CDR3 sequence reads: CASSLQGGGYTF. The DNA for the CDR3 is TGTGCCAGCAGCCTACAGGGAGGTGGCTACACCTTC. This sequence joins TRBV7-9 and TRBJ1-2; a possible D gene is TRBD1 (6 bases). The germline CDR1 and CDR2 sequences are SEHNR and FQNEAQ (reference sequence). V lost 5 bases and J 7 bases, leaving 11 bases between the germline ends. The CDR3 loop spans 12 amino acids.

J is TRBJ2-7 and V is TRBV28, with D possibly matching TRBD2 (5 bases). CDR1 and CDR2 (germline): MDHEN, SYDVKM. The CDR3 extends over 13 amino acids. V lost 3 bases and J lost 4, with 10 bases in between. CDR3 sequence: CASSFYREYEQYF. CDR3 sequence (DNA): TGTGCCAGCAGTTTTTATCGGGAATACGAGCAGTACTTC.